The clone carrying this T cell receptor (beta chain) was observed many times. The data were obtained in a study of T cells in Graves' hyperthyroidism and ophthalmopathy. Study-level background: Upon initial diagnosis and before any treatment, peripheral blood was collected.

TCR beta CDR3 regions were amplified from RNA transcripts. The TCR CDR3 first-round RT-PCR relied on the HTBI primer set. MiXCR, run by TCRdb on the multiplex PCR reads, gives a single entry per CDR3 protein. The sample has some 270,000 distinct CDR3 sequences, roughly a quarter seen once; the top ten hold roughly 35%. The TCR comes from a woman aged 40-49 years with Graves' ophthalmopathy. The specimen was blood.

The CDR3 here is CASRSGGLGSNQPQHF. For the CDR3, the DNA is TGTGCCAGCCGCTCGGGGGGCTTGGGTAGCAATCAGCCCCAGCATTTT. This rearrangement joins TRBV19 to TRBJ1-5; a possible D gene is TRBD1 (6 bases). Germline V gene sequence: CDR1 LNHDA, CDR2 SQIVND (reference sequence). Trimming removed 9 bases at V and 0 bases at J, with 18 bases between. The CDR3 spans 16 residues.